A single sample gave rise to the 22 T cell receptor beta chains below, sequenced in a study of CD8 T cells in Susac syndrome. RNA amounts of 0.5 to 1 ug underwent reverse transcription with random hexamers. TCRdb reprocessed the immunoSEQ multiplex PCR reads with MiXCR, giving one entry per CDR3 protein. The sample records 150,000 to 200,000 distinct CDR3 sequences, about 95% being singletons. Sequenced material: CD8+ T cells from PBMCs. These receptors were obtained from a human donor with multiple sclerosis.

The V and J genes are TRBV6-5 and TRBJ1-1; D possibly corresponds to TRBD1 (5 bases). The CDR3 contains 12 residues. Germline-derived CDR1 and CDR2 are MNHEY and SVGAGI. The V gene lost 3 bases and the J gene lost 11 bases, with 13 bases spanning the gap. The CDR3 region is CASSYQGRAAFF. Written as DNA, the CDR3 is TGTGCCAGCAGTTATCAGGGCAGGGCTGCTTTCTTT.

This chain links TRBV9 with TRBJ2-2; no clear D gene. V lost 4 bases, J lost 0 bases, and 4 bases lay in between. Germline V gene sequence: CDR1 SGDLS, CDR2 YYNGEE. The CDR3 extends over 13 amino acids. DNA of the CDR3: TGTGCCAGCAGCAGCGCGAACACCGGGGAGCTGTTTTTT. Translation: CASSSANTGELFF.

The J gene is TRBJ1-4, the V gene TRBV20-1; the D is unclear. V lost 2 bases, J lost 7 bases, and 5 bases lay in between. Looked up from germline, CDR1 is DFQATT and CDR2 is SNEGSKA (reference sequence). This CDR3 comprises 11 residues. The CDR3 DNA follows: TGCAGTGCTAGATGGAGTGAAAAACTGTTTTTT. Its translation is CSARWSEKLFF.

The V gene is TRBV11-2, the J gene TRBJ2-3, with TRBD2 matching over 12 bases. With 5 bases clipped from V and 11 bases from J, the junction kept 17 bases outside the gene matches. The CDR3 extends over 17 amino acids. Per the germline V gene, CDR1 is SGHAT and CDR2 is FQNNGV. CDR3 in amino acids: CASSPGGRTSGIGEQYF. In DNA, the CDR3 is TGTGCCAGCAGCCCCGGGGGCCGGACTAGCGGGATTGGAGAGCAGTATTTT.

The CDR3 region has the DNA TGTGCCACCAGTGATGGACCGGGCGGGGGCACAGATACGCAGTATTTT. It is translated as CATSDGPGGGTDTQYF. The genes are TRBV24-1 and TRBJ2-3; D is possibly TRBD2 (6 bases). The V gene lost 3 bases and the J gene lost 1 base, with 13 bases spanning the gap. The V gene's germline CDR1 is KGHDR and CDR2 SFDVKD. CDR3 length equals 16 residues.

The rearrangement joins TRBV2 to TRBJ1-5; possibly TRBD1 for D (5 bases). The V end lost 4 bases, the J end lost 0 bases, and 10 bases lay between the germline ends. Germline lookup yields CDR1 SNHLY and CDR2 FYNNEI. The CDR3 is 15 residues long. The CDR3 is CASSGDSYSNQPQHF. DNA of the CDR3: TGTGCCAGCAGTGGAGACAGCTATAGCAATCAGCCCCAGCATTTT.

The CDR3 loop is CASSASSEDEQYF. The DNA of the CDR3 is TGTGCCAGTAGTGCTAGCTCAGAGGACGAGCAGTACTTC. This chain uses TRBV19 with TRBJ2-7, with a weak D call TRBD2 (5 bases). V shed 5 bases and J shed 5 bases, with 13 bases lying between them. The length of the CDR3 is 13 residues. Germline lookup yields CDR1 LNHDA and CDR2 SQIVND (reference sequence).

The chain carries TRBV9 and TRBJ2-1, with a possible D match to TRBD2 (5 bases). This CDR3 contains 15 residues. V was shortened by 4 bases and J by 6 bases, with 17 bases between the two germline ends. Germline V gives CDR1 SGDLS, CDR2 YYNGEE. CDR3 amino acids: CASSTQLESGNEQFF. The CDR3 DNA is TGTGCCAGCAGCACCCAACTAGAGTCGGGCAATGAGCAGTTCTTC.

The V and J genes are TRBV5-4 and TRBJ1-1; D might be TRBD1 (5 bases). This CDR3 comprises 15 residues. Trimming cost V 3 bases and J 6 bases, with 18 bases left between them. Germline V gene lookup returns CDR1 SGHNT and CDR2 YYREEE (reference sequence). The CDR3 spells CASSSTVGSRSEAFF. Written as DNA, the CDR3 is TGTGCCAGCAGCTCGACAGTAGGCTCCAGGTCTGAAGCTTTCTTT.

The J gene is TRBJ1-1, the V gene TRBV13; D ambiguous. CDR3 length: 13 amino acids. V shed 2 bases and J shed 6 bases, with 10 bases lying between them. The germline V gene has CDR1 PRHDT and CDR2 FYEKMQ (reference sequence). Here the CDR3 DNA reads TGTGCCAGCAGCTTACAGCATTCCTCTGAAGCTTTCTTT. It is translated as CASSLQHSSEAFF. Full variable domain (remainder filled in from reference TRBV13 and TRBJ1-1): AAGVIQSPRHLIKEKRETATLKCYPIPRHDTVYWYQQGPGQDPQFLISFYEKMQSDKGSIPDRFSAQQFSDYHSELNMSSLELGDSALYFCASSLQHSSEAFFGQGTRLTVV.

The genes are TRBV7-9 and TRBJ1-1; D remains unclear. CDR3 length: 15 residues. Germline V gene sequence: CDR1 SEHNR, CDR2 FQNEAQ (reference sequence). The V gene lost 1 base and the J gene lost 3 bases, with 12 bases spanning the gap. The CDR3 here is CASSLVRGPDTEAFF. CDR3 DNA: TGTGCCAGCAGCTTAGTGCGGGGTCCGGACACTGAAGCTTTCTTT.

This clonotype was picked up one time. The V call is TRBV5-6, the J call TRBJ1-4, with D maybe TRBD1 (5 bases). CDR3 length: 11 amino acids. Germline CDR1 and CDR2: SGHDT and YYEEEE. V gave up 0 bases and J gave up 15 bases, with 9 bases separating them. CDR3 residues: CASSLGGRVFF. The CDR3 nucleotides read TGTGCCAGCAGCTTGGGGGGACGGGTGTTTTTT. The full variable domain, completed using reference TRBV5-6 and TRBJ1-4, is DAGVTQSPTHLIKTRGQQVTLRCSPKSGHDTVSWYQQALGQGPQFIFQYYEEEERQRGNFPDRFSGHQFPNYSSELNVNALLLGDSALYLCASSLGGRVFFGSGTQLSVL.

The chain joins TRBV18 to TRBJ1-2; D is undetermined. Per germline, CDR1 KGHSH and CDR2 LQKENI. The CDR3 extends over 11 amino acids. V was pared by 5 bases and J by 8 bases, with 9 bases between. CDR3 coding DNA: TGTGCCAGCTCAACCAGGAGAGGCTACACCTTC. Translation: CASSTRRGYTF.

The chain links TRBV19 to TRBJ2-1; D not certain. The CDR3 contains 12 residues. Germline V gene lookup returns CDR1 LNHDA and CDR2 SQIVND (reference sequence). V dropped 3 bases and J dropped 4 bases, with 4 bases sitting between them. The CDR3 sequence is CASSIWYNEQFF. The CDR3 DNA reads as TGTGCCAGTAGTATTTGGTACAATGAGCAGTTCTTC.

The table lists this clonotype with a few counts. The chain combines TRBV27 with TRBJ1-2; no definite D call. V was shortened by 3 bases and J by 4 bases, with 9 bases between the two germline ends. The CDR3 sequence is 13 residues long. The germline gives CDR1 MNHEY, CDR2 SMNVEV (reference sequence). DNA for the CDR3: TGTGCCAGCAGTTTTGGCCGGAGCTATGGCTACACCTTC. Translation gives CASSFGRSYGYTF.

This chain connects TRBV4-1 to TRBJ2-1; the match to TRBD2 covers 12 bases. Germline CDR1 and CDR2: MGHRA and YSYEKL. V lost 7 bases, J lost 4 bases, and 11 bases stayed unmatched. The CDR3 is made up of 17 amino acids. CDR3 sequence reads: CASKPSLAGGHYNEQFF. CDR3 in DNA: TGCGCCAGCAAACCAAGTCTAGCGGGAGGGCATTACAATGAGCAGTTCTTC.

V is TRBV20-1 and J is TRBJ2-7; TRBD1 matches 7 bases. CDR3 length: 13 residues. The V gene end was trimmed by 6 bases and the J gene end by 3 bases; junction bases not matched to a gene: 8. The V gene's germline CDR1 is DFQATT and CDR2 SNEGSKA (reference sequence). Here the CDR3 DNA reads TGCAGTGCCCCACAGGGGACAAACTACGAGCAGTACTTC. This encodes CSAPQGTNYEQYF.

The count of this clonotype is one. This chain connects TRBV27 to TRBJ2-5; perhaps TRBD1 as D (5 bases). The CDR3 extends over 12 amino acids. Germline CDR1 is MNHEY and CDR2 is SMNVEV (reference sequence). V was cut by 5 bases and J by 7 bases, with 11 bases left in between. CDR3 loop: CASSNIQGTQYF. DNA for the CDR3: TGTGCCAGCAGTAATATTCAGGGGACCCAGTACTTC.

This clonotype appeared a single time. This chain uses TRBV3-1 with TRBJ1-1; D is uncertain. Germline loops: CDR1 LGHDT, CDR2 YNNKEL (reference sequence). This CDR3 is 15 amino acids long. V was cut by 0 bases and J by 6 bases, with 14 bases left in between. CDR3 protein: CASSQERFLVSEAFF. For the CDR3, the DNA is TGTGCCAGCAGCCAAGAACGTTTCCTAGTTTCTGAAGCTTTCTTT.

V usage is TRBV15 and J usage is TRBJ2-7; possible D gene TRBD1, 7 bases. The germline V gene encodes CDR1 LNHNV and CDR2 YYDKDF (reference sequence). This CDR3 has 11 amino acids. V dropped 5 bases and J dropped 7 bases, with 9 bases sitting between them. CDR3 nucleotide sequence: TGTGCCACCAGCCCAGGGGGGGAGCAGTACTTC. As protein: CATSPGGEQYF.

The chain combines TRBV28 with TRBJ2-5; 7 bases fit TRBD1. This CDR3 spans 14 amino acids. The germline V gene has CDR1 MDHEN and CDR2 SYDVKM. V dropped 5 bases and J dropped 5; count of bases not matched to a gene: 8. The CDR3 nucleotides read TGTGCCAGCAGTATGAGGGGGCTGGGGGAGACCCAGTACTTC. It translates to CASSMRGLGETQYF.

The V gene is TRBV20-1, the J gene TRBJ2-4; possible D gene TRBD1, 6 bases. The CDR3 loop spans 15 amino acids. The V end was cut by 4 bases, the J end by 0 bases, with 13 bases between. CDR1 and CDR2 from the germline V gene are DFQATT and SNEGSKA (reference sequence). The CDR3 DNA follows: TGCAGTGCTATAGGACAGTTTCTAGCCAAAAACATTCAGTACTTC. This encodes CSAIGQFLAKNIQYF.